These 24 T cell receptor beta chains originate from one sample sequenced in a study of long-term antiretroviral therapy in people with HIV. Survey level was the resolution at which the v3.0 immunoSEQ assay ran. The table came from immunoSEQ multiplex PCR; TCRdb's copy has only in-frame clones and leaves some out. The table lists roughly 17,000 clones, around 92% of them singletons. Specimen: unsorted PBMCs, collected 3 years after starting antiretroviral therapy. The receptor source for this set is a man in his fifties with HIV.

The rearrangement joins TRBV5-8 to TRBJ2-1, with 7 bases fitting TRBD1. The CDR3 spans 15 residues. Germline-derived CDR1 and CDR2 are SGHTS and YDEGEE. V shed 0 bases and J 5 bases; nucleotides not matched to a gene: 5. CDR3 bases: TGTGCCAGCAGCTTGGAAGGGACAGTTAACAATGAGCAGTTCTTC. It codes for CASSLEGTVNNEQFF.

The genes are TRBV30 and TRBJ2-2; no firm D call. Between the trimmed V and J ends, which lost 0 bases and 3 bases, there was a span of 5 bases. From germline, CDR1 is GTSNPN and CDR2 SVGIG (reference sequence). This CDR3 is built from 13 residues. In DNA form, the CDR3 reads TGTGCCTGGAGTGTAGGCTACACCGGGGAGCTGTTTTTT. Translation: CAWSVGYTGELFF. The full variable domain, in which reference TRBV30 and TRBJ2-2 provide the parts outside the CDR3, is SQTIHQWPATLVQPVGSPLSLECTVEGTSNPNLYWYRQAAGRGLQLLFYSVGIGQISSEVPQNLSASRPQDRQFILSSKKLLLSDSGFYLCAWSVGYTGELFFGEGSRLTVL.

The V gene is TRBV27, the J gene TRBJ1-6; D is perhaps TRBD1 (6 bases). This CDR3 has 18 amino acids. The germline V gene encodes CDR1 MNHEY and CDR2 SMNVEV (reference sequence). The ends were cut back, 6 bases at V and 6 bases at J, with 24 bases in the middle. In nucleotides, the CDR3 is TGTGCCAGCAGCCTCACTCGGACCCCCAGGGGTGGTAATTCACCCCTCCACTTT. Residues: CASSLTRTPRGGNSPLHF.

This chain links TRBV9 with TRBJ2-7, with D perhaps matching TRBD2 (7 bases). V lost 3 bases and J 7 bases, leaving 14 bases between the germline ends. The CDR3 sequence is 13 residues long. Germline V lookup: CDR1 SGDLS, CDR2 YYNGEE. In DNA, the CDR3 is TGTGCCAGCAGCGAGGGGGGGCAAGGGGAGCAGTACTTC. Protein product: CASSEGGQGEQYF.

The chain couples TRBV4-1 to TRBJ2-7; no reliable D call. Germline values: CDR1 MGHRA, CDR2 YSYEKL. The CDR3 length is 14 residues. V lost 0 bases and J 4 bases, leaving 10 bases between the germline ends. The CDR3 loop reads CASSQESGQYEQYF. The CDR3 bases are TGCGCCAGCAGCCAAGAGTCCGGGCAGTACGAGCAGTACTTC.

V and J are TRBV19 and TRBJ2-3, with D hard to call. Trimming removed 3 bases at V and 0 bases at J, with 1 base between. This CDR3 region has 12 residues. CDR1 and CDR2 from the germline V gene are LNHDA and SQIVND (reference sequence). The DNA of the CDR3 is TGTGCCAGTAGTATGAGCACAGATACGCAGTATTTT. It encodes CASSMSTDTQYF. Complete variable domain (other parts from reference TRBV19 and TRBJ2-3): DGGITQSPKYLFRKEGQNVTLSCEQNLNHDAMYWYRQDPGQGLRLIYYSQIVNDFQKGDIAEGYSVSREKKESFPLTVTSAQKNPTAFYLCASSMSTDTQYFGPGTRLTVL.

V is TRBV2 and J is TRBJ1-2; D is ambiguous. V lost 1 base to trimming and J lost 0 bases, with 9 bases between them. The CDR3 consists of 15 residues. From germline, CDR1 is SNHLY and CDR2 FYNNEI. CDR3 amino acids: CASSEDFTANYGYTF. In nucleotides, the CDR3 is TGTGCCAGCAGTGAAGACTTCACGGCTAACTATGGCTACACCTTC.

This clone was seen once. V gene TRBV5-4 combines with J gene TRBJ2-7, with D perhaps TRBD1 or TRBD2 (6 bases each). The germline gives CDR1 SGHNT, CDR2 YYREEE (reference sequence). CDR3 length: 13 residues. The V and J ends lost 3 bases and 4 bases respectively, with 11 bases between them. Here the CDR3 reads CASSWGARYEQYF. CDR3 DNA sequence: TGTGCCAGCAGCTGGGGGGCTAGGTACGAGCAGTACTTC.

V usage is TRBV6-5 and J usage is TRBJ1-1; tentative D call: TRBD1 (5 bases). The CDR3 has 14 residues. Germline V gene lookup returns CDR1 MNHEY and CDR2 SVGAGI. Trimming cost V 4 bases and J 8 bases, with 17 bases left between them. CDR3 in amino acids: CASSSPGRPQEAFF. The CDR3 DNA follows: TGTGCCAGCAGTTCCCCGGGACGGCCTCAAGAAGCTTTCTTT.

The chain couples TRBV29-1 to TRBJ1-3; D not resolved. The length of the CDR3 is 11 residues. Trimming took off 6 bases at V and 4 bases at J, with 7 bases between the two ends. Germline CDR1 reads SQVTM; CDR2 reads ANQGSEA. The CDR3 nucleotides read TGCAGCGTAACTGACGGAAACACCATATATTTT. Translation gives CSVTDGNTIYF.

The chain has TRBV5-8 and TRBJ2-7; weak D call: TRBD2 (5 bases). The V and J ends lost 5 bases and 1 base respectively, with 13 bases between them. Germline V gene lookup returns CDR1 SGHTS and CDR2 YDEGEE. The CDR3 covers 14 residues. CDR3: CASSNPWRSYEQYF. The CDR3 DNA sequence: TGTGCCAGCAGTAATCCATGGAGGTCCTACGAGCAGTACTTC.

The chain carries TRBV21-1 and TRBJ1-5. TRBV21-1 represents a pseudogene. The CDR3 covers 13 residues. The CDR3: CASSVMSNQPQHF. In nucleotides, the CDR3 is TGTGCCAGCAGCGTAATGAGCAATCAGCCCCAGCATTTT.

This chain links TRBV19 with TRBJ1-2, with TRBD1 identical over 9 bases. The CDR3 spans 14 residues. Germline trimming cut 5 bases from V and 6 bases from J; bases unmatched to any gene: 7. Germline V gene lookup returns CDR1 LNHDA and CDR2 SQIVND (reference sequence). CDR3 sequence: CASSLGQGQNGYTF. In nucleotides, the CDR3 is TGTGCCAGTAGTCTGGGACAGGGTCAGAATGGCTACACCTTC.

The chain recombines TRBV9 with TRBJ1-1; the D is unclear. The CDR3 contains 12 residues. The germline V gene encodes CDR1 SGDLS and CDR2 YYNGEE. V dropped 2 bases and J dropped 8 bases, with 10 bases sitting between them. DNA for the CDR3: TGTGCCAGCAGCGTTGGGGTTGGAGAAGCTTTCTTT. Residues: CASSVGVGEAFF.

The chain links TRBV2 to TRBJ1-1; TRBD1 might be the D (6 bases). The CDR3 sequence is 11 residues long. Germline CDR1 and CDR2: SNHLY and FYNNEI. V dropped 4 bases and J dropped 7 bases, with 7 bases sitting between them. CDR3 sequence (DNA): TGTGCCAGCAGTGGCAGGGGTGAAGCTTTCTTT. Translating gives CASSGRGEAFF.

The chain recombines TRBV27 with TRBJ1-1; D call uncertain. Germline assignment: CDR1 MNHEY and CDR2 SMNVEV (reference sequence). The CDR3 is made up of 16 amino acids. V lost 2 bases, J lost 0 bases, and 13 bases lay in between. The CDR3 DNA is TGTGCCAGCAGTTTAAATCGACAACCAATGAACACTGAAGCTTTCTTT. It codes for CASSLNRQPMNTEAFF.

The rearrangement links TRBV5-1 to TRBJ2-2; 8 nucleotides line up with TRBD2. V shed 0 bases and J 4 bases; nucleotides not matched to a gene: 5. The CDR3 extends over 16 amino acids. The V gene's germline CDR1 is SGHRS and CDR2 YFSETQ. The CDR3 DNA reads TGCGCCAGCAGCTTGGGGTCAGCGGGGGCCACCGGGGAGCTGTTTTTT. Protein: CASSLGSAGATGELFF.

The CDR3 coding sequence is TGTGCCTGGGGCGGGACCGACTCCTACAATGAGCAGTTCTTC. Translating it yields CAWGGTDSYNEQFF. The rearrangement uses TRBV30 and TRBJ2-1, with a tentative D call TRBD2 (6 bases). The CDR3 consists of 14 residues. Germline V gene sequence: CDR1 GTSNPN, CDR2 SVGIG (reference sequence). V dropped 5 bases and J dropped 0 bases, with 11 bases sitting between them.

The V and J genes are TRBV11-2 and TRBJ2-1; possible D gene TRBD1, 5 bases. CDR3 length equals 17 residues. The germline CDR1 and CDR2 sequences are SGHAT and FQNNGV. V was pared by 1 base and J by 5 bases, with 18 bases between. CDR3 in DNA: TGTGCCAGCAGCTTAGTGGGCTTGAGGACACTCCACAATGAGCAGTTCTTC. Translated: CASSLVGLRTLHNEQFF.

The V call is TRBV30, the J call TRBJ1-6, with unresolved D. Per germline, CDR1 GTSNPN and CDR2 SVGIG (reference sequence). The germline V and J ends were trimmed by 0 bases and 7 bases, with 10 bases remaining between them. The CDR3 is 14 residues long. The CDR3 sequence: CAWSVSGGNSPLHF. The CDR3 DNA follows: TGTGCCTGGAGTGTGAGCGGAGGGAATTCACCCCTCCACTTT. Filled out from reference TRBV30 and TRBJ1-6, the complete variable domain reads SQTIHQWPATLVQPVGSPLSLECTVEGTSNPNLYWYRQAAGRGLQLLFYSVGIGQISSEVPQNLSASRPQDRQFILSSKKLLLSDSGFYLCAWSVSGGNSPLHFGNGTRLTVT.

This clone was observed a handful of times. The chain couples TRBV7-2 to TRBJ2-2; D perhaps matches TRBD1 (5 bases). The CDR3 runs 13 residues. Deletions cut 6 bases from V and 5 bases from J, with 10 bases between. Germline V CDR1 and CDR2: SGHTA, FQGNSA. The CDR3 DNA is TGTGCCAGCAGGCTACAGGAGACCGGGGAGCTGTTTTTT. The encoded protein is CASRLQETGELFF.

The V gene is TRBV19, the J gene TRBJ2-1, with TRBD2 matching 9 bases. The CDR3 runs to 14 residues. Germline V gene sequence: CDR1 LNHDA, CDR2 SQIVND (reference sequence). V shed 3 bases, J shed 7 bases, and the junction held 4 bases outside the gene matches. The CDR3: CASSMASGVNEQFF. The CDR3 DNA sequence: TGTGCCAGTAGTATGGCTAGCGGGGTTAATGAGCAGTTCTTC.

This clone showed up just once. The J gene is TRBJ1-5, the V gene TRBV27; D may be TRBD1 (6 bases). The CDR3 loop spans 15 amino acids. Germline V CDR1 and CDR2: MNHEY, SMNVEV (reference sequence). The ends were cut back, 2 bases at V and 3 bases at J, with 11 bases in the middle. CDR3 sequence reads: CASSLTQGINQPQHF. CDR3 DNA: TGTGCCAGCAGTTTAACTCAGGGGATCAATCAGCCCCAGCATTTT.

This clone was observed a handful of times. The chain combines TRBV21-1 with TRBJ2-7; the DNA was not compared with TRBD2, the D call given in the table. TRBV21-1 is given as a pseudogene. The CDR3 covers 11 residues. The CDR3 here is CASSLSYEQYF. As DNA, the CDR3 is TGTGCCAGCAGCCTCTCCTACGAGCAGTACTTC.